The 8 T cell receptor beta chains below come from one sample, sequenced in a study of blood T cell repertoires in COVID-19 (dated by TCRdb to the early 2020s). The library was generated by the immunoSEQ multiplex PCR assay. TCRdb holds this immuneACCESS table with in-frame rearrangements only. Some clones are missing; in checked studies, unresolved V genes explain under half, and the rest has no known cause. The sample yields about 200,000 clones; roughly 80% were counted once. The ten largest account for approximately 7.9% of the sample. The material sequenced was peripheral blood. These receptors were collected from a woman aged 80 or older with acute or convalescent COVID-19.

This clone was seen only a few times. The V and J genes are TRBV7-8 and TRBJ1-2; D not certain. This CDR3 is built from 16 residues. The ends were cut back, 1 base at V and 1 base at J, with 13 bases in the middle. CDR1 and CDR2 from the germline V gene are SGHVS and FQNEAQ. CDR3 sequence (DNA): TGTGCCAGCAGCTTAGTGATACAGAGAGATAACTATGGCTACACCTTC. It yields the protein CASSLVIQRDNYGYTF.

The chain employs TRBV30 and TRBJ2-1, with TRBD1 matching over 8 bases. The V segment lost 0 bases and the J segment 4 bases; nucleotides outside the gene matches: 8. The CDR3 is 16 amino acids. Looked up from germline, CDR1 is GTSNPN and CDR2 is SVGIG (reference sequence). CDR3 loop: CAWSVRGTGGYNEQFF. CDR3 coding DNA: TGTGCCTGGAGTGTACGGGGAACAGGGGGTTACAATGAGCAGTTCTTC.

The chain recombines TRBV19 with TRBJ2-7, with TRBD2 matching 8 bases. V was clipped by 2 bases and J by 6 bases; unmatched bases: 9. Germline V gene sequence: CDR1 LNHDA, CDR2 SQIVND (reference sequence). The CDR3 length is 15 residues. The CDR3 DNA reads TGTGCCAGTAGTATAACCCCAGCGGGAGTTGGCGAGCAGTACTTC. Its protein product is CASSITPAGVGEQYF.

The J gene is TRBJ1-1, the V gene TRBV5-1; 8 positions agree with TRBD1. Germline lookup yields CDR1 SGHRS and CDR2 YFSETQ. J gave up 4 bases and V 4 bases, and 9 bases lay outside the gene matches. This CDR3 spans 15 amino acids. The CDR3 DNA is TGCGCCAGCAGCCTGACAGGGGCCCAGGGCACTGAAGCTTTCTTT. Its protein is CASSLTGAQGTEAFF.

The chain employs TRBV6-5 and TRBJ1-4; no definite D call. Germline V CDR1 and CDR2: MNHEY, SVGAGI. The CDR3 is 15 amino acids. The ends were cut back, 2 bases at V and 2 bases at J, with 9 bases in the middle. Here the CDR3 reads CASSYRGATNEKLFF. The CDR3 coding sequence is TGTGCCAGCAGTTACCGGGGTGCCACTAATGAAAAACTGTTTTTT.

This chain connects TRBV6-5 to TRBJ1-6; a possible D gene is TRBD1 (5 bases). The CDR3 has 14 residues. In germline, CDR1 is MNHEY, CDR2 SVGAGI. Between the trimmed V and J ends, which lost 4 bases and 1 base, there was a span of 5 bases. CDR3 region: CASSSGSYNSPLHF. The CDR3 DNA sequence: TGTGCCAGCAGTTCAGGGTCCTATAATTCACCCCTCCACTTT.

This chain links TRBV3-1 (or the pseudogene TRBV3-2) with TRBJ1-2, with 11 bases identical to TRBD1. J lost 3 bases, V lost 4 bases, and 4 bases had no gene match. CDR3 length equals 15 residues. Germline lookup yields CDR1 LGHDT and CDR2 YNNKEL (reference sequence). The CDR3 DNA sequence: TGTGCCAGCAGCCTTGGGACAGGGGGTGACTATGGCTACACCTTC. It encodes CASSLGTGGDYGYTF.

In this sample, this clone turned up many times. This sequence joins TRBV6-6 and TRBJ1-3, with TRBD1 matching over 7 bases. CDR1 MNHNY and CDR2 SVGAGI come from the germline V gene (reference sequence). With 6 bases clipped from V and 0 bases from J, the junction kept 5 bases outside the gene matches. CDR3 length: 15 amino acids. CDR3 nucleotide sequence: TGTGCCAGCAGACCCCGACAGGGCTCTGGAAACACCATATATTTT. Translation: CASRPRQGSGNTIYF.